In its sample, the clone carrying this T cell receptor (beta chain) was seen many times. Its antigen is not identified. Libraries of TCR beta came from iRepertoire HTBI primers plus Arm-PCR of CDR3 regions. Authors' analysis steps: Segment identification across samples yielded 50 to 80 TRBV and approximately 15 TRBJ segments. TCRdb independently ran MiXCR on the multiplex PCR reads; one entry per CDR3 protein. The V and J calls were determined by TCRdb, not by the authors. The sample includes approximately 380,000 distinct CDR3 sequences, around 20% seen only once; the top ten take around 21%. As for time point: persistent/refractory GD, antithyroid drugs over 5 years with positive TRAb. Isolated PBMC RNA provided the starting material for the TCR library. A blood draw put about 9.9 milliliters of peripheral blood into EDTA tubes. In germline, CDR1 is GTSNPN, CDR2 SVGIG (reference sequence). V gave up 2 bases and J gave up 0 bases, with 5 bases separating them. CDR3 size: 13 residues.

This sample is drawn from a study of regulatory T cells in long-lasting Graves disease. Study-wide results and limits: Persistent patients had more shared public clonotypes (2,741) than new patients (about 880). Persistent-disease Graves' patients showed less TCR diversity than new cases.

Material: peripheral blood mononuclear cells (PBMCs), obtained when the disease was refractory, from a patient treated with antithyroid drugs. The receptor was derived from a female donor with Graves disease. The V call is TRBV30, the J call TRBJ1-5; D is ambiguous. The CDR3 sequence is CAWSSYSNQPQHF. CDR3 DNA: TGTGCCTGGAGTTCATATAGCAATCAGCCCCAGCATTTT.